Below are 29 T cell receptor beta chains sequenced from a single sample in a study of CD8+CD57+ T cells in acquired aplastic anemia. Genomic DNA served as template for TCR beta VDJ and CDR3 profiling. TCRdb itself ran the reads through MiXCR, one entry per CDR3 protein. The data hold around 150,000 distinct CDR3 sequences, with more than 45% observed a single time. Individuals selected for sequencing had exhibited CD8+CD57+ cell expansion on flow cytometry. Material: sorted CD4+, CD8+, or CD8+CD57+ T cells (not recorded which) from PBMCs. Every receptor here comes from a human donor with aplastic anemia.

Comment on this clonotype: Without the conserved terminal phenylalanine or tryptophan, this CDR3 likely stems from a read error. CDR3 nucleotides: TGTGCCAGCAGCTTGACAGCTGGAAACACCATATATTCT. This encodes CASSLTAGNTIYS. The chain carries TRBV7-8 and TRBJ1-3; D might be TRBD1 (5 bases). The CDR3 has 13 amino acids. Germline CDR1 and CDR2: SGHVS and FQNEAQ. V lost 3 bases to trimming and J lost 2 bases, with 5 bases between them.

This clonotype was detected many times. V and J are TRBV7-3 and TRBJ2-2, with D tentatively TRBD1 (6 bases). V was cut by 3 bases and J by 0 bases, with 11 bases left in between. Germline-derived CDR1 and CDR2 are SGHTA and FQGTGA. This CDR3 is 16 amino acids long. DNA for the CDR3: TGTGCCAGCAGCTTTAGACAGGCGTCGAACACCGGGGAGCTGTTTTTT. Protein product: CASSFRQASNTGELFF.

This clonotype was observed at least ten times. Sequence at one end of the junction differs from germline and may be a read error. The chain combines TRBV19 with TRBJ2-3; 7 bases align to TRBD2. CDR1 and CDR2 (germline): LNHDA, SQIVND (reference sequence). This CDR3 spans 14 amino acids. CDR3 bases: TGTGCCAGTAGTCCTCCGACTAGCAGAGATACGCAGTATTTT. Translating gives CASSPPTSRDTQYF.

The chain employs TRBV10-3 and TRBJ1-5; D gene ambiguous. Deletions cut 3 bases from V and 5 bases from J, with 5 bases between. Germline CDR1 reads ENHRY; CDR2 reads SYGVKD. CDR3 size: 12 residues. CDR3 sequence (DNA): TGTGCCATCAGTGACGACTATCAGCCCCAGCATTTT. Residues: CAISDDYQPQHF.

The genes are TRBV7-2 and TRBJ2-2; D gene unclear. Trimming left V 5 bases short and J 5 bases short, with 6 bases between. The germline gives CDR1 SGHTA, CDR2 FQGNSA. This CDR3 is 12 amino acids long. In nucleotides, the CDR3 is TGTGCCAGCAGCATAGTGACCGGGGAGCTGTTTTTT. Translation: CASSIVTGELFF.

In this sample, this clonotype turned up many times. V is TRBV14 and J is TRBJ1-1, with 11 positions matching TRBD1. This CDR3 region has 15 residues. J gave up 5 bases and V 3 bases, and 5 bases lay outside the gene matches. Looked up from germline, CDR1 is SGHDN and CDR2 is FVKESK. CDR3 loop: CASSHRTGGQTEAFF. DNA for the CDR3: TGTGCCAGCAGCCATAGGACAGGGGGCCAAACTGAAGCTTTCTTT. The variable domain in full, with the rest retrieved from reference TRBV14 and TRBJ1-1, is EAGVTQFPSHSVIEKGQTVTLRCDPISGHDNLYWYRRVMGKEIKFLLHFVKESKQDESGMPNNRFLAERTGGTYSTLKVQPAELEDSGVYFCASSHRTGGQTEAFFGQGTRLTVV.

This clonotype was recorded many times. The CDR3 is CASTKSGSRQETQYF. The CDR3, as DNA: TGTGCCAGCACCAAAAGCGGGAGTAGACAAGAGACCCAGTACTTC. The chain recombines TRBV9 with TRBJ2-5, with TRBD2 identical over 8 bases. The trim removed 6 bases at V and 2 bases at J, leaving 9 bases unmatched. This CDR3 has 15 residues. CDR1 is SGDLS and CDR2 is YYNGEE in the germline V gene.

This clonotype came up many times. The J gene is TRBJ1-6, the V gene TRBV9; D uncertain. With 2 bases removed from V and 0 bases from J, the gap between germline ends came to 9 bases. The germline V gene encodes CDR1 SGDLS and CDR2 YYNGEE. CDR3 size: 16 residues. The CDR3 sequence is CASSVGISSYNSPLHF. The CDR3 DNA is TGTGCCAGCAGCGTCGGTATTAGCTCCTATAATTCACCCCTCCACTTT.

This clonotype has a count of ten or more. The chain couples TRBV9 to TRBJ2-7; D not certain. This CDR3 has 15 residues. Germline lookup yields CDR1 SGDLS and CDR2 YYNGEE. Trimming stripped 2 bases from V and 1 base from J, with 13 bases between. As DNA, the CDR3 is TGTGCCAGCAGCGTGGAAGGTAAATGGTCCTACGAGCAGTACTTC. Residues: CASSVEGKWSYEQYF.

This chain uses TRBV25-1 with TRBJ2-1, with 7 bases identical to TRBD1. V lost 7 bases and J lost 8; bases outside the gene matches: 8. CDR1 MGHDK and CDR2 SYGVNS come from the germline V gene. CDR3 length: 13 residues. The CDR3 spells CASTKQGFHEQFF. The CDR3 coding sequence is TGTGCCAGCACCAAACAGGGGTTTCATGAGCAGTTCTTC.

This clonotype was observed at least ten times. The chain employs TRBV7-8 and TRBJ2-1; no reliable D call. Germline values: CDR1 SGHVS, CDR2 FQNEAQ. V gave up 1 base and J gave up 0 bases, with 7 bases separating them. This CDR3 comprises 15 residues. The CDR3, as DNA: TGTGCCAGCAGCTTAGTCACCTACTCCTACAATGAGCAGTTCTTC. It specifies CASSLVTYSYNEQFF.

This clonotype occurred many times. V is TRBV6-1 and J is TRBJ1-6, with 8 bases identical to TRBD1. V lost 10 bases to trimming and J lost 9 bases; unmatched junction nucleotides: 5. CDR1 and CDR2 (germline): MNHNS, SASEGT. The CDR3 spans 12 residues. The CDR3 DNA reads TGTGCCACCAGACAGGGGAGTTCACCCCTCCACTTT. Translating gives CATRQGSSPLHF.

In the case of this clonotype: This clone may be a read error of a much larger clone one base away. V and J are TRBV11-3 and TRBJ2-5; 8 nucleotides agree with TRBD1. CDR3 size: 16 residues. Germline lookup yields CDR1 SGHNT and CDR2 YENEEA. In nucleotides, the CDR3 is TGTGCCAGCAGCTTAGATCGGGCAGGGGGCATAGAGACCCGGTACTTC. This encodes CASSLDRAGGIETRYF.

This clonotype occurred many times. The rearrangement joins TRBV19 to TRBJ2-1, with 8 bases matching TRBD2. The CDR3 has 15 amino acids. J gave up 5 bases and V 6 bases, and 9 bases lay outside the gene matches. Germline lookup yields CDR1 LNHDA and CDR2 SQIVND (reference sequence). The CDR3 region is CASRNPGLVNNEQFF. In DNA form, the CDR3 reads TGTGCCAGTAGGAATCCGGGACTAGTGAACAATGAGCAGTTCTTC. Filled out from reference TRBV19 and TRBJ2-1, the complete variable domain reads DGGITQSPKYLFRKEGQNVTLSCEQNLNHDAMYWYRQDPGQGLRLIYYSQIVNDFQKGDIAEGYSVSREKKESFPLTVTSAQKNPTAFYLCASRNPGLVNNEQFFGPGTRLTVL.

As for this clonotype: A much larger clone is a single base away; this may be a read error. The DNA for the CDR3 is TGTGCCAGCGGCTTGGACTCAACTAATGAAAAACTGTTTTTT. It specifies CASGLDSTNEKLFF. The chain couples TRBV5-4 to TRBJ1-4; D uncertain. The CDR3 runs 14 residues. The V gene's germline CDR1 is SGHNT and CDR2 YYREEE (reference sequence).

A remark on this clonotype: A much larger clonotype is one base distant, so this may be a read error. It is likely a read error, because the conserved phenylalanine at the end of the CDR3 is missing. In DNA form, the CDR3 reads TGTGCCAGCAGCGTAGAAGGGTTTCAGCCCCAGCATTCT. Translated: CASSVEGFQPQHS. The chain employs TRBV9 and TRBJ1-5, with D uncertain. CDR1 and CDR2 (germline): SGDLS, YYNGEE. Trimming removed 0 bases from V and 6 bases from J, with 7 bases in between. The CDR3 runs to 13 residues.

Comment on this clonotype: A much more abundant neighbour one base away suggests this may be a read error. The CDR3 ends on some other residue instead of the conserved phenylalanine or tryptophan, so this is likely a read error. The CDR3 is CASSSSGIADTQYS. DNA for the CDR3: TGCGCCAGCAGCTCTAGCGGGATCGCAGATACGCAGTATTCT. The chain uses TRBV5-1 and TRBJ2-3; TRBD2 agrees at 9 bases. After removal of 3 bases from V and 4 bases from J, the junction contained 3 bases not matched to a gene. The CDR3 is 14 residues long. Per germline, CDR1 SGHRS and CDR2 YFSETQ.

The V gene is TRBV25-1, the J gene TRBJ1-4, with D perhaps TRBD1 (5 bases). Germline V lookup: CDR1 MGHDK, CDR2 SYGVNS. The CDR3 contains 16 residues. V dropped 2 bases and J dropped 7 bases, with 17 bases sitting between them. CDR3 sequence reads: CASSETQGEASEKLFF. CDR3 nucleotide sequence: TGTGCCAGCAGTGAAACCCAAGGGGAGGCGAGTGAAAAACTGTTTTTT.

The chain employs TRBV5-1 and TRBJ2-7, with TRBD2 matching over 8 bases. Germline loops: CDR1 SGHRS, CDR2 YFSETQ. Trimming at V came to 4 bases and at J to 2 bases, leaving 14 bases not matched to a gene. The CDR3 is made up of 17 amino acids. CDR3 nucleotide sequence: TGCGCCAGCAGCCCCAGCGGGGGCGGGTCCTTTACCTACGAGCAGTACTTC. This encodes CASSPSGGGSFTYEQYF. Using reference TRBV5-1 and TRBJ2-7 for the parts outside the CDR3, the full variable domain is KAGVTQTPRYLIKTRGQQVTLSCSPISGHRSVSWYQQTPGQGLQFLFEYFSETQRNKGNFPGRFSGRQFSNSRSEMNVSTLELGDSALYLCASSPSGGGSFTYEQYFGPGTRLTVT.

The J gene is TRBJ2-7, the V gene TRBV28; 10 nucleotides line up with TRBD1. The CDR3 sequence is 12 residues long. The germline V gene encodes CDR1 MDHEN and CDR2 SYDVKM. With V trimmed by 4 bases and J by 9 bases, 3 bases remained unmatched. The CDR3: CASSSTGGGQYF. For the CDR3, the DNA is TGTGCCAGCAGTTCGACAGGGGGCGGGCAGTACTTC.

This clonotype has a handful of counts. The chain combines TRBV10-2 with TRBJ1-2; D remains ambiguous. V shed 4 bases and J shed 1 base, with 10 bases lying between them. Germline CDR1 WSHSY, CDR2 SAAADI. The CDR3 is 14 amino acids. This CDR3 is CASSVTAFNYGYTF. The CDR3 nucleotides read TGCGCCAGCAGTGTGACCGCTTTTAACTATGGCTACACCTTC.

This clonotype showed up many times. The V and J genes are TRBV2 and TRBJ1-4, with 7 bases matching TRBD1. Trimming removed 8 bases from V and 12 bases from J; junction bases left unmatched: 6. This CDR3 contains 11 residues. The germline CDR1 and CDR2 sequences are SNHLY and FYNNEI. The CDR3 nucleotides read TGTGCCAGCGCTCCGGACAGGCAACTGTTTTTT. Translating it yields CASAPDRQLFF.

This clonotype was found many times. At one of its ends the junction is not consistent with the germline gene, which may arise from a read error. V is TRBV7-7 and J is TRBJ2-1, with TRBD2 identical over 7 bases. CDR3 size: 15 residues. From germline, CDR1 is SSHAT and CDR2 FNYEAQ (reference sequence). CDR3 sequence reads: CATSPNRRETDEQFF. The CDR3 nucleotides are TGTGCCACCAGCCCCAATCGGCGGGAGACGGATGAGCAGTTCTTC.

This chain joins TRBV7-6 and TRBJ2-7; 8 bases fit TRBD1. The germline gives CDR1 SGHVS, CDR2 FNYEAQ. J lost 6 bases, V lost 5 bases, and 9 bases had no gene match. This CDR3 is 14 amino acids long. The CDR3 sequence: CASSLGQGITEQYF. CDR3 bases: TGTGCCAGCAGCCTCGGACAGGGTATCACCGAGCAGTACTTC.

This clonotype was detected many times. The chain carries TRBV24-1 and TRBJ2-1, with D possibly matching TRBD1 (6 bases). This CDR3 is built from 15 residues. Trimming shortened V by 4 bases and J by 7 bases, and 16 bases separated the two germline ends. The germline CDR1 and CDR2 sequences are KGHDR and SFDVKD. The CDR3 sequence is CATSDPGRQVNEQFF. The CDR3 coding sequence is TGTGCCACCAGTGACCCCGGCAGACAGGTGAATGAGCAGTTCTTC.

The CDR3 DNA is TGTGCCAGCAGCATGACTAGCGGGGGGCCCCCTTACAATGAGCAGTTCTTC. It codes for CASSMTSGGPPYNEQFF. The gene calls are TRBV11-2 and TRBJ2-1, with 13 bases aligning to TRBD2. The CDR3 loop spans 17 amino acids. V lost 5 bases, J lost 4 bases, and 8 bases stayed unmatched. CDR1 and CDR2 (germline): SGHAT, FQNNGV.

The rearrangement links TRBV20-1 to TRBJ2-5; 7 nucleotides agree with TRBD1. Germline trimming cut 3 bases from V and 2 bases from J; bases unmatched to any gene: 6. Germline CDR1 and CDR2: DFQATT and SNEGSKA (reference sequence). The CDR3 consists of 14 residues. As DNA, the CDR3 is TGCAGTGCTAGGACGGGACAGTCTCAAGAGACCCAGTACTTC. Its translation is CSARTGQSQETQYF.

This clonotype was seen just once. The chain has TRBV7-8 and TRBJ1-1, with D unresolved. Germline V gene sequence: CDR1 SGHVS, CDR2 FQNEAQ. V shed 2 bases and J shed 1 base, with 17 bases lying between them. CDR3 length equals 17 residues. CDR3 bases: TGTGCCAGCAGCTTACTAACTTATACGACCGAGAACACTGAAGCTTTCTTT. This gives the protein CASSLLTYTTENTEAFF.

This clonotype turned up a few times. The chain combines TRBV19 with TRBJ2-7; 8 bases align to TRBD1. V was clipped by 1 base and J by 2 bases; unmatched bases: 4. Germline CDR1 is LNHDA and CDR2 is SQIVND (reference sequence). The CDR3 runs to 15 residues. Written as DNA, the CDR3 is TGTGCCAGTAGTATAGGCCAGGGGGCAGCCTACGAGCAGTACTTC. Amino acid sequence: CASSIGQGAAYEQYF.